This entry lists 11 T cell receptor beta chains sequenced from one sample in a study of cytotoxic CD8 clonotypes in ibrutinib-treated CLL. This table comes from immunoSEQ multiplex PCR, and its TCRdb copy is limited to in-frame clones, with some not included. Of about 22,000 clones listed, 78% are singletons. This material consisted of PBMCs, taken before ibrutinib treatment. Receptors originate from a human donor with chronic lymphocytic leukemia.

V is TRBV5-1 and J is TRBJ1-5, with D maybe TRBD1 (5 bases). This CDR3 has 15 amino acids. Deletions cut 0 bases from V and 6 bases from J, with 13 bases between. Germline V gene lookup returns CDR1 SGHRS and CDR2 YFSETQ. The CDR3 sequence is CASSLDSGGSQPQHF. CDR3 coding DNA: TGCGCCAGCAGCTTGGATTCCGGGGGGAGTCAGCCCCAGCATTTT.

This clone was found a few times. V gene TRBV15 combines with J gene TRBJ2-7; 9 bases match TRBD2. The J segment lost 6 bases and the V segment lost 0 bases, leaving 6 bases of the junction unmatched. This CDR3 spans 15 amino acids. Germline CDR1 reads LNHNV; CDR2 reads YYDKDF (reference sequence). CDR3 in amino acids: CATSRDLAGAGEQYF. The CDR3 nucleotides read TGTGCCACCAGCAGAGACTTAGCGGGAGCCGGCGAGCAGTACTTC. The variable domain in full, with the rest retrieved from reference TRBV15 and TRBJ2-7, is DAMVIQNPRYQVTQFGKPVTLSCSQTLNHNVMYWYQQKSSQAPKLLFHYYDKDFNNEADTPDNFQSRRPNTSFCFLDIRSPGLGDTAMYLCATSRDLAGAGEQYFGPGTRLTVT.

This clone was seen more than once but under ten times. The chain is built from TRBV5-6 and TRBJ2-2; D is uncertain. CDR3 length: 15 amino acids. Germline CDR1 is SGHDT and CDR2 is YYEEEE. With 4 bases removed from V and 4 bases from J, the gap between germline ends came to 14 bases. The CDR3 is CASSAGSSPTGELFF. CDR3 DNA sequence: TGTGCCAGCAGCGCCGGTAGTAGCCCCACCGGGGAGCTGTTTTTT.

The rearrangement joins TRBV6-1 to TRBJ2-3; 9 bases agree with TRBD2. V gave up 3 bases and J gave up 4 bases; unmatched junction bases: 11. This CDR3 spans 17 amino acids. In germline, CDR1 is MNHNS, CDR2 SASEGT. CDR3 nucleotides: TGTGCCAGCAGTGAGCGATTTAGCGGGAGCAGGCCAGATACGCAGTATTTT. Residues: CASSERFSGSRPDTQYF.

The chain carries TRBV5-1 and TRBJ1-4; tentative D call: TRBD1 (5 bases). Germline V lookup: CDR1 SGHRS, CDR2 YFSETQ. This CDR3 is built from 16 residues. V shed 0 bases and J shed 7 bases, with 16 bases lying between them. The CDR3 coding sequence is TGCGCCAGCAGCTTGGGGACGGGACGTCGGGTTGAAAAACTGTTTTTT. Translating gives CASSLGTGRRVEKLFF.

The count of this clone is one. V and J are TRBV11-3 and TRBJ2-1; 8 bases line up with TRBD2. The CDR3 has 15 residues. Germline values: CDR1 SGHNT, CDR2 YENEEA. The V and J ends lost 5 bases and 7 bases, in that order; junction bases with no gene match: 10. The CDR3 bases are TGTGCCAGCAGCAACATCCCTAGCGGGCAAAATGAGCAGTTCTTC. It translates to CASSNIPSGQNEQFF.

Only one count was recorded for this clone. The genes are TRBV5-6 and TRBJ2-1; 10 positions match TRBD2. Germline trimming cut 3 bases from V and 7 bases from J; bases unmatched to any gene: 7. The CDR3 loop spans 15 amino acids. Germline assignment: CDR1 SGHDT and CDR2 YYEEEE. CDR3 protein: CASSSTLAGNNEQFF. The CDR3 nucleotides read TGTGCCAGCAGCTCAACACTAGCGGGGAATAATGAGCAGTTCTTC.

The CDR3 protein is CASSEGLAGPGETQYF. In DNA form, the CDR3 reads TGCGCCAGCAGTGAGGGACTAGCGGGACCTGGAGAGACCCAGTACTTC. This rearrangement joins TRBV5-1 to TRBJ2-5; 13 bases align to TRBD2. Germline V CDR1 and CDR2: SGHRS, YFSETQ. The J segment lost 4 bases and the V segment lost 5 bases, leaving 8 bases of the junction unmatched. The length of the CDR3 is 16 residues.

This sequence joins TRBV7-8 and TRBJ2-3; possible D gene TRBD2, 5 bases. Trimming cost V 5 bases and J 0 bases, with 12 bases left between them. The CDR3 is made up of 15 amino acids. The germline V gene encodes CDR1 SGHVS and CDR2 FQNEAQ. This CDR3 reads CASSGRDDSTDTQYF. In nucleotides, the CDR3 is TGTGCCAGCAGCGGGAGAGACGATAGCACAGATACGCAGTATTTT. Based on the CDR3 plus reference TRBV7-8 and TRBJ2-3, the full variable domain is GAGVSQSPRYKVAKRGQDVALRCDPISGHVSLFWYQQALGQGPEFLTYFQNEAQLDKSGLPSDRFFAERPEGSVSTLKIQRTQQEDSAVYLCASSGRDDSTDTQYFGPGTRLTVL.

CDR3 amino acids: CASKLWGSLKRETQYF. As DNA, the CDR3 is TGTGCCAGCAAACTCTGGGGTTCCCTGAAAAGAGAGACCCAGTACTTC. This chain uses TRBV9 with TRBJ2-5; unclear D gene. The V and J ends lost 6 bases and 4 bases respectively, with 22 bases between them. CDR3 length: 16 amino acids. Germline lookup yields CDR1 SGDLS and CDR2 YYNGEE.

A few counts support this clone. The rearrangement uses TRBV12-5 and TRBJ2-2; D may be TRBD1 (6 bases). The V end was cut by 6 bases, the J end by 6 bases, with 17 bases between. The CDR3 has 15 residues. The germline V gene has CDR1 LGHNT and CDR2 FRNRAP. The CDR3 nucleotides are TGTGCTAGTGGCAACAGGGACCTAAACGCCGGGGAGCTGTTTTTT. This codes for CASGNRDLNAGELFF. The entire variable domain, with the rest obtained from reference TRBV12-5 and TRBJ2-2, is as follows: DARVTQTPRHKVTEMGQEVTMRCQPILGHNTVFWYRQTMMQGLELLAYFRNRAPLDDSGMPKDRFSAEMPDATLATLKIQPSEPRDSAVYFCASGNRDLNAGELFFGEGSRLTVL.